Each of the 24 T cell receptor beta chains below was sequenced from the same sample in a study of post-analysis software for immune sequencing data. TCR beta cDNA libraries had unique molecular identifiers. TCRdb reprocessed the PCR reads with MiXCR, giving one entry per CDR3 protein. Here the sample spans about 160,000 distinct CDR3 sequences, 30% to 45% being singletons. The input for sequencing was blood, taken after autologous hematopoietic stem cell transplantation. The receptor source for this set is a girl between 10 and 17 years old with multiple sclerosis.

This clonotype showed up many times. The chain couples TRBV6-5 to TRBJ2-3; 7 bases match TRBD1. V shed 8 bases and J 2 bases; nucleotides not matched to a gene: 10. The germline V gene encodes CDR1 MNHEY and CDR2 SVGAGI. The CDR3 extends over 15 amino acids. CDR3 amino acids: CASSGGIVHTDTQYF. The CDR3 bases are TGTGCCAGCTCAGGGGGAATCGTGCACACAGATACGCAGTATTTT.

As for this clonotype: Just one base apart from a much larger clone, this may be a read error. The conserved phenylalanine or tryptophan normally closing the CDR3 is absent here, so this likely arose from a read error. The chain employs TRBV3-1 and TRBJ1-2; no clear D gene. Germline V gene lookup returns CDR1 LGHDT and CDR2 YNNKEL (reference sequence). V was cut by 4 bases and J by 8 bases, with 8 bases left in between. CDR3 length: 11 amino acids. In DNA form, the CDR3 reads TGTGCCAGCAGCCGAGGGCGGGGCTACACCTCC. Translating gives CASSRGRGYTS.

This clonotype was seen a few times. The J gene is TRBJ2-1, the V gene TRBV7-3; a weak D match, TRBD2 (6 bases). The CDR3 runs 13 residues. Germline V lookup: CDR1 SGHTA, CDR2 FQGTGA. Deletions cut 1 base from V and 8 bases from J, with 9 bases between. CDR3: CASSLMWGDEQFF. CDR3 in DNA: TGTGCCAGCAGCTTAATGTGGGGGGATGAGCAGTTCTTC.

The chain has TRBV9 and TRBJ1-5, with D unclear. CDR3 length: 15 amino acids. Germline V lookup: CDR1 SGDLS, CDR2 YYNGEE. Trimming stripped 0 bases from V and 6 bases from J, with 13 bases between. The CDR3: CASSVDAGYSQPQHF. The CDR3 DNA reads TGTGCCAGCAGCGTAGATGCGGGGTACAGTCAGCCCCAGCATTTT.

This chain connects TRBV20-1 to TRBJ2-5, with D possibly being TRBD2 (5 bases). Trimming cost V 7 bases and J 11 bases, with 17 bases left between them. CDR1 and CDR2 from the germline V gene are DFQATT and SNEGSKA (reference sequence). The CDR3 spans 11 residues. The CDR3 coding sequence is TGCAGTGGTTCCGGGAATGATGAGCAGTACTTC. As protein: CSGSGNDEQYF.

The V gene is TRBV19, the J gene TRBJ2-7; 7 nucleotides align to TRBD2. Germline V gene sequence: CDR1 LNHDA, CDR2 SQIVND (reference sequence). The CDR3 runs 14 residues. The V and J ends lost 1 base and 6 bases, in that order; junction bases with no gene match: 6. The DNA for the CDR3 is TGTGCCAGTAGTATAGGCTCTGCTAGCGGCGAGCAGTACTTC. It specifies CASSIGSASGEQYF.

Details on this clonotype: This may arise from a read error, as a much more abundant clone is one base away. V usage is TRBV6-1 and J usage is TRBJ2-1; TRBD2 matches at 7 bases. The DNA end is a closer match to TRBJ2-7, so the J assignment may be wrong. CDR1 is MNHNS and CDR2 is SASEGT in the germline V gene. The CDR3 runs 16 residues. CDR3 loop: CASSATSRSSYNEQYF. CDR3 nucleotides: TGTGCCAGCAGTGCGACTAGCAGGAGCTCCTACAATGAGCAGTACTTC.

This clonotype was seen repeatedly, ten times or more. The CDR3 nucleotides are TGCAGCGTTGAAGGGATGAATGGCTACACCTTC. Its translation is CSVEGMNGYTF. This rearrangement joins TRBV29-1 to TRBJ1-2; D not resolved. Germline assignment: CDR1 SQVTM and CDR2 ANQGSEA. The CDR3 is made up of 11 amino acids. With 1 base removed from V and 6 bases from J, the gap between germline ends came to 6 bases. Variable domain in full (rest from reference TRBV29-1 and TRBJ1-2): SAVISQKPSRDICQRGTSLTIQCQVDSQVTMMFWYRQQPGQSLTLIATANQGSEATYESGFVIDKFPISRPNLTFSTLTVSNMSPEDSSIYLCSVEGMNGYTFGSGTRLTVV.

The chain links TRBV6-2 or TRBV6-3 to TRBJ2-7; D perhaps matches TRBD2 (6 bases). CDR3 size: 14 residues. CDR1 is MNHEY and CDR2 is SVGEGT in the germline V gene. Trimming removed 4 bases at V and 2 bases at J, with 12 bases between. The CDR3 region is CASSFPGLTYEQYF. The CDR3 bases are TGTGCCAGCAGTTTCCCGGGACTTACCTACGAGCAGTACTTC.

The J gene is TRBJ2-6, the V gene TRBV6-1; D uncertain. Trimming shortened V by 2 bases and J by 0 bases, and 8 bases separated the two germline ends. CDR1 is MNHNS and CDR2 is SASEGT in the germline V gene. The CDR3 spans 16 residues. CDR3 region: CASSEHRDSGANVLTF. CDR3 in DNA: TGTGCCAGCAGTGAACATAGGGACTCTGGGGCCAACGTCCTGACTTTC.

Points on this clonotype: A much larger clone is a single base away; this may be a read error. This sequence joins TRBV5-1 and TRBJ2-1, with D possibly matching TRBD2 (7 bases). The CDR3 runs to 14 residues. The V gene lost 2 bases and the J gene lost 7 bases, with 13 bases spanning the gap. Germline V gene lookup returns CDR1 SGHRS and CDR2 YFSETQ. CDR3 loop: CASSLQKGGNEQFF. CDR3 bases: TGCGCCAGCAGCTTACAAAAGGGGGGGAATGAGCAGTTCTTC.

This clonotype was detected only a few times. The chain employs TRBV13 and TRBJ1-1; D gene uncertain. This CDR3 spans 16 amino acids. CDR1 PRHDT and CDR2 FYEKMQ come from the germline V gene (reference sequence). Deletions cut 7 bases from V and 6 bases from J, with 24 bases between. The CDR3 bases are TGTGCCAGCACCCTACGGGCCGCCGGGATTTTCGCTGAAGCTTTCTTT. Translating it yields CASTLRAAGIFAEAFF.

This clonotype was observed a handful of times. V usage is TRBV30 and J usage is TRBJ2-7; D is unclear. V was shortened by 0 bases and J by 5 bases, with 5 bases between the two germline ends. This CDR3 spans 11 amino acids. Germline lookup yields CDR1 GTSNPN and CDR2 SVGIG (reference sequence). The CDR3 nucleotides read TGTGCCTGGAGTGTAATCCACGAGCAGTACTTC. Translated: CAWSVIHEQYF.

V gene TRBV29-1 combines with J gene TRBJ2-1; no clear D gene. The CDR3 runs to 16 residues. Germline loops: CDR1 SQVTM, CDR2 ANQGSEA. Trimming took 7 bases from V and 0 from J, leaving 19 bases between them. The CDR3 is CSALSPSVSSYNEQFF. CDR3 coding DNA: TGCAGCGCCCTAAGCCCCTCCGTTAGCTCCTACAATGAGCAGTTCTTC.

The J gene is TRBJ2-1, the V gene TRBV4-2, with 9 bases matching TRBD2. This CDR3 has 17 residues. V lost 4 bases, J lost 1 base, and 8 bases stayed unmatched. Germline loops: CDR1 LGHNA, CDR2 YNFKEQ. CDR3 nucleotide sequence: TGTGCCAGCAGCCGCGAGACTAGCGGAGCTTCCTACAATGAGCAGTTCTTC. Residues: CASSRETSGASYNEQFF.

CDR3 coding DNA: TGTGCCAGCAGTGAAGACAACTCTGGGGCCAACGTCCTGACTTTC. It encodes CASSEDNSGANVLTF. V is TRBV6-1 and J is TRBJ2-6; D call uncertain. The V end lost 1 base, the J end lost 0 bases, and 4 bases lay between the germline ends. Per the germline V gene, CDR1 is MNHNS and CDR2 is SASEGT. The CDR3 length is 15 residues.

In this sample, this clonotype turned up a few times. V is TRBV28 and J is TRBJ1-1, with D perhaps matching TRBD1 (5 bases). Germline loops: CDR1 MDHEN, CDR2 SYDVKM. V dropped 7 bases and J dropped 6 bases, with 21 bases sitting between them. This CDR3 contains 15 residues. The CDR3 spells CASNPSGTGGPEAFF. The CDR3 DNA follows: TGTGCCAGCAACCCCTCCGGGACCGGTGGTCCTGAAGCTTTCTTT.

Points on this clonotype: Given a much more abundant clone one base away, this may be a read error. The chain is built from TRBV9 and TRBJ1-4, with D maybe TRBD1 (6 bases). The CDR3 spans 12 residues. Germline V lookup: CDR1 SGDLS, CDR2 YYNGEE. As DNA, the CDR3 is TGTGCCAGCAGCGACAGGGTCGGAAAACGGTTTTTT. As protein: CASSDRVGKRFF.

This chain connects TRBV7-6 to TRBJ2-1; 13 bases fit TRBD2. The V segment lost 3 bases and the J segment 1 base; nucleotides outside the gene matches: 6. CDR3 size: 18 residues. Germline CDR1 and CDR2: SGHVS and FNYEAQ. The CDR3 sequence: CASSFRTSGSRSYNEQFF. The CDR3 nucleotides read TGTGCCAGCAGCTTTAGGACTAGCGGGAGTCGGTCCTACAATGAGCAGTTCTTC.

V gene TRBV10-3 combines with J gene TRBJ2-7; no clear D. Per the germline V gene, CDR1 is ENHRY and CDR2 is SYGVKD. V dropped 4 bases and J dropped 3 bases, with 16 bases sitting between them. The CDR3 length is 15 residues. CDR3 loop: CAISVNRLGNYEQYF. The CDR3 DNA reads TGTGCCATCAGTGTAAATAGACTGGGAAACTACGAGCAGTACTTC.

This clonotype was detected a few times. The rearrangement links TRBV20-1 to TRBJ2-1; the D gene is possibly TRBD2 (5 bases). Looked up from germline, CDR1 is DFQATT and CDR2 is SNEGSKA (reference sequence). CDR3 length: 12 residues. Between the trimmed V and J ends, which lost 5 bases and 8 bases, there was a span of 13 bases. The CDR3, as DNA: TGCAGTGCTTTGGACTGGGTGGATGAGCAGTTCTTC. Amino acid sequence: CSALDWVDEQFF.

In its sample, this clonotype was seen a few times. This chain joins TRBV12-3 or TRBV12-4 and TRBJ2-4, with 10 bases identical to TRBD2. The CDR3 consists of 14 residues. J gave up 13 bases and V 6 bases, and 12 bases lay outside the gene matches. The CDR3 coding sequence is TGTGCCAGCAGACCGGGGCTAGCGGGAGCTGAGCAGTACTTC. Its protein product is CASRPGLAGAEQYF.

This clonotype occurred many times. This chain links TRBV6-5 with TRBJ2-3; 9 nucleotides match TRBD1. The CDR3 totals 15 residues. The germline CDR1 and CDR2 sequences are MNHEY and SVGAGI. Unmatched junction bases numbered 6, after V lost 6 bases and J lost 2 bases. The CDR3 region is CASRSGQGDTDTQYF. CDR3 sequence (DNA): TGTGCCAGCAGATCGGGACAGGGCGACACAGATACGCAGTATTTT.

This clonotype was seen a handful of times. The chain recombines TRBV12-3 or TRBV12-4 with TRBJ1-2; no clear D. The V gene lost 4 bases and the J gene lost 7 bases, with 7 bases spanning the gap. CDR3 size: 11 residues. This CDR3 is CASSSGGGYTF. CDR3 coding DNA: TGTGCCAGCAGTTCAGGCGGTGGCTACACCTTC.